The 10 T cell receptor beta chains below were found in one sample sequenced in a study of blood T cell repertoires in COVID-19. The protocol was immunoSEQ multiplex PCR, while the TCRdb copy is restricted to in-frame clones and leaves out a portion. The table lists 200,000 to 250,000 clones, about 93% of them singletons, with over 0.75% in the top ten. Sequencing input: peripheral blood. The receptors originated from a man aged 55 to 69 with COVID-19, enrolled during active disease.

This chain's CDR3 is CASRGKGKKEGYTF. The CDR3 coding sequence is TGTGCCAGCAGGGGGAAGGGGAAGAAGGAAGGCTACACCTTC. The chain is built from TRBV2 and TRBJ1-2; TRBD1 is a possible D gene (5 bases). Trimming took off 6 bases at V and 8 bases at J, with 19 bases between the two ends. The CDR3 loop spans 14 amino acids. In germline, CDR1 is SNHLY, CDR2 FYNNEI.

The CDR3 DNA reads as TGTGCCAGCAGCCAAGATGGGACAGCCCGTACGCAGTATTTT. Amino acid sequence: CASSQDGTARTQYF. The chain combines TRBV3-1 (or the pseudogene TRBV3-2) with TRBJ2-3; 7 bases fit TRBD1. After removal of 0 bases from V and 8 bases from J, the junction contained 5 bases not matched to a gene. The CDR3 extends over 14 amino acids. Germline loops: CDR1 LGHDT, CDR2 YNNKEL (reference sequence).

The chain recombines TRBV28 with TRBJ1-5, with TRBD1 identical over 12 bases. The CDR3 extends over 15 amino acids. J was trimmed by 11 bases and V by 7 bases; bases with no gene match: 12. Germline CDR1 reads MDHEN; CDR2 reads SYDVKM. Here the CDR3 reads CASIRQRDRGLSQHF. The DNA for the CDR3 is TGTGCCAGCATCCGGCAGCGGGACAGGGGGCTGTCCCAGCATTTT.

The chain links TRBV9 to TRBJ2-7; possible D gene TRBD2, 5 bases. Per germline, CDR1 SGDLS and CDR2 YYNGEE. Trimming removed 0 bases from V and 1 base from J, with 11 bases in between. CDR3 length: 15 residues. CDR3 protein: CASSVGVRASYEQYF. In nucleotides, the CDR3 is TGTGCCAGCAGCGTAGGCGTGAGGGCTTCCTACGAGCAGTACTTC. The full variable domain, rest sourced from reference TRBV9 and TRBJ2-7, is DSGVTQTPKHLITATGQRVTLRCSPRSGDLSVYWYQQSLDQGLQFLIQYYNGEERAKGNILERFSAQQFPDLHSELNLSSLELGDSALYFCASSVGVRASYEQYFGPGTRLTVT.

V is TRBV29-1 and J is TRBJ1-2; TRBD1 matches 8 bases. The germline V gene encodes CDR1 SQVTM and CDR2 ANQGSEA. The CDR3 totals 12 residues. V shed 5 bases, J shed 7 bases, and the junction held 6 bases outside the gene matches. The CDR3 coding sequence is TGCAGCGTTAAGCGGACAGGGTTTGGCTACACCTTC. It is translated as CSVKRTGFGYTF.

The chain is built from TRBV5-1 and TRBJ2-2, with a possible D match to TRBD1 (5 bases). The CDR3 length is 17 residues. Trimming removed 3 bases at V and 5 bases at J, with 20 bases between. Germline-derived CDR1 and CDR2 are SGHRS and YFSETQ. The CDR3 loop reads CASSSQTASKETGELFF. Written as DNA, the CDR3 is TGCGCCAGCAGCTCCCAGACAGCCTCCAAGGAGACCGGGGAGCTGTTTTTT. The full variable domain, its missing parts supplied by reference TRBV5-1 and TRBJ2-2, is KAGVTQTPRYLIKTRGQQVTLSCSPISGHRSVSWYQQTPGQGLQFLFEYFSETQRNKGNFPGRFSGRQFSNSRSEMNVSTLELGDSALYLCASSSQTASKETGELFFGEGSRLTVL.

CDR3 loop: CASSPSASSAMGEQFF. For the CDR3, the DNA is TGCGCCAGCAGCCCTTCAGCTAGCTCCGCCATGGGTGAGCAGTTCTTC. The gene calls are TRBV5-1 and TRBJ2-1; tentative D call: TRBD2 (5 bases). Germline V gives CDR1 SGHRS, CDR2 YFSETQ. Trimming took 4 bases from V and 9 from J, leaving 23 bases between them. The CDR3 loop spans 16 amino acids.

V is TRBV6-1 and J is TRBJ1-1; D is uncertain. The ends were cut back, 2 bases at V and 1 base at J, with 11 bases in the middle. The germline V gene has CDR1 MNHNS and CDR2 SASEGT. The CDR3 loop spans 15 amino acids. CDR3 sequence (DNA): TGTGCCAGCAGTGAAAACTACATACCGAACACTGAAGCTTTCTTT. It specifies CASSENYIPNTEAFF.

The chain recombines TRBV19 with TRBJ1-5, with 7 bases identical to TRBD1. The V gene end was trimmed by 4 bases and the J gene end by 6 bases; junction bases not matched to a gene: 9. This CDR3 spans 15 amino acids. The germline CDR1 and CDR2 sequences are LNHDA and SQIVND (reference sequence). CDR3 coding DNA: TGTGCCAGTAGTACAGGGGGTATCTCTCCTCAGCCCCAGCATTTT. Its protein is CASSTGGISPQPQHF.

The V and J genes are TRBV5-6 and TRBJ2-1, with 11 bases fitting TRBD2. Germline values: CDR1 SGHDT, CDR2 YYEEEE. J gave up 2 bases and V 4 bases, and 2 bases lay outside the gene matches. This CDR3 is 15 amino acids long. CDR3: CASSRLAGPYNEQFF. DNA for the CDR3: TGTGCCAGCAGCAGACTAGCGGGGCCCTACAATGAGCAGTTCTTC.